Below are 17 T cell receptor beta chains sequenced from a single sample in a study of T-cell reconstitution after alpha-beta-depleted transplantation in children. The TCRbeta library incorporated unique molecular identifiers. TCRdb re-derived calls from the PCR reads in MiXCR, one entry per CDR3 protein. The sample lists around 490,000 distinct CDR3 sequences, about 10% occurring once. The sample consisted of PBMCs, mostly from graft donor cells, taken 180 days after TCRalphabeta/CD19-depleted stem cell transplant. These receptors all stem from a female patient aged 2-9 years who had a stem cell transplant for aplastic anemia, so the T cells may come from the graft donor.

The chain employs TRBV18 and TRBJ1-5; a weak D match, TRBD1 (5 bases). Germline-derived CDR1 and CDR2 are KGHSH and LQKENI. Trimming left V 4 bases short and J 4 bases short, with 11 bases between. The CDR3 sequence is 14 residues long. CDR3 protein: CASSRGTVNQPQHF. CDR3 sequence (DNA): TGTGCCAGCTCACGAGGGACCGTGAATCAGCCCCAGCATTTT.

This clonotype was picked up many times. The V gene is TRBV15, the J gene TRBJ2-5; the D is unclear. The length of the CDR3 is 13 residues. Trimming stripped 0 bases from V and 5 bases from J, with 7 bases between. Germline-derived CDR1 and CDR2 are LNHNV and YYDKDF (reference sequence). In DNA, the CDR3 is TGTGCCACCAGCAGAGATGGGGTGGAGACCCAGTACTTC. Protein sequence: CATSRDGVETQYF.

This clonotype was observed a few times. The chain has TRBV12-3 or TRBV12-4 and TRBJ2-3; perhaps TRBD2 as D (6 bases). Deletions cut 0 bases from V and 5 bases from J, with 12 bases between. The CDR3 is 15 residues long. The DNA of the CDR3 is TGTGCCAGCAGTTTAGCTCGGGGGTGGGGAGATACGCAGTATTTT. Amino acid sequence: CASSLARGWGDTQYF.

V and J are TRBV18 and TRBJ2-7; perhaps TRBD2 as D (5 bases). The V and J ends lost 5 bases and 2 bases respectively, with 13 bases between them. Germline V gene data show CDR1 as KGHSH and CDR2 as LQKENI. The CDR3 runs 14 residues. This chain's CDR3 is CASSVKLDAYEQYF. For the CDR3, the DNA is TGTGCCAGCTCAGTTAAACTAGACGCCTACGAGCAGTACTTC. The full variable domain, completed using reference TRBV18 and TRBJ2-7, is NAGVMQNPRHLVRRRGQEARLRCSPMKGHSHVYWYRQLPEEGLKFMVYLQKENIIDESGMPKERFSAEFPKEGPSILRIQQVVRGDSAAYFCASSVKLDAYEQYFGPGTRLTVT.

The V and J genes are TRBV20-1 and TRBJ2-2; 7 bases align to TRBD1. J lost 3 bases, V lost 5 bases, and 9 bases had no gene match. Germline CDR1 DFQATT, CDR2 SNEGSKA (reference sequence). The CDR3 has 15 amino acids. The chain's CDR3 is CSAGPIGTDTGELFF. The CDR3 DNA reads TGCAGTGCTGGGCCAATTGGGACAGACACCGGGGAGCTGTTTTTT.

The table lists this clonotype with many counts. V and J are TRBV29-1 and TRBJ2-3; D is undetermined. This CDR3 contains 12 residues. CDR1 and CDR2 from the germline V gene are SQVTM and ANQGSEA. The ends were cut back, 4 bases at V and 1 base at J, with 6 bases in the middle. CDR3 in amino acids: CSVVRGTDTQYF. The CDR3 bases are TGCAGCGTTGTCAGAGGCACAGATACGCAGTATTTT.

There are a few counts of this clonotype. V is TRBV20-1 and J is TRBJ1-2, with D perhaps TRBD1 (6 bases). Between the trimmed V and J ends, which lost 2 bases and 8 bases, there was a span of 18 bases. This CDR3 comprises 14 residues. The germline V gene encodes CDR1 DFQATT and CDR2 SNEGSKA (reference sequence). CDR3 coding DNA: TGCAGTGCTAGACCTCCCTGGACAGACTGGGGCTACACCTTC. Translation gives CSARPPWTDWGYTF.

V and J are TRBV7-2 and TRBJ1-2, with 7 bases identical to TRBD1. CDR3 length: 14 residues. Germline trimming cut 1 base from V and 8 bases from J; bases unmatched to any gene: 7. Germline V lookup: CDR1 SGHTA, CDR2 FQGNSA. The CDR3 DNA reads TGTGCCAGCAGCTTAGAGGCAGGGGGTAGGGGCTACACCTTC. This codes for CASSLEAGGRGYTF.

In its sample, this clonotype was seen many times. The chain employs TRBV29-1 and TRBJ1-4; 9 bases are a match to TRBD1. The CDR3 loop spans 15 amino acids. The germline gives CDR1 SQVTM, CDR2 ANQGSEA. Losses at the gene ends were 7 bases for V and 4 bases for J; bases not matched to a gene: 10. The CDR3 spells CSAGTGLRDNEKLFF. In nucleotides, the CDR3 is TGCAGCGCCGGGACAGGGCTGCGAGATAATGAAAAACTGTTTTTT.

The V and J genes are TRBV6-2 or TRBV6-3 and TRBJ2-1, with TRBD1 identical over 9 bases. The germline gives CDR1 MNHEY, CDR2 SVGEGT. This CDR3 is 18 amino acids long. V shed 2 bases and J 0 bases; nucleotides not matched to a gene: 8. The CDR3 region has the DNA TGTGCCAGCAGTTACACAAACGGACAGGGGAGCTCCTACAATGAGCAGTTCTTC. Translating it yields CASSYTNGQGSSYNEQFF.

This rearrangement joins TRBV5-1 to TRBJ2-3, with 8 bases lining up with TRBD1. Trimming took 7 bases from V and 0 from J; bases not matched to a gene: 10. The CDR3 extends over 16 amino acids. Looked up from germline, CDR1 is SGHRS and CDR2 is YFSETQ. The CDR3 sequence: CASGYWTGSSTDTQYF. Written as DNA, the CDR3 is TGCGCCAGCGGGTATTGGACAGGGTCTAGCACAGATACGCAGTATTTT.

This clonotype was seen repeatedly, ten times or more. V is TRBV28 and J is TRBJ1-1, with a tentative D call TRBD1 (6 bases). Germline V gene data show CDR1 as MDHEN and CDR2 as SYDVKM. The V end lost 2 bases, the J end lost 1 base, and 11 bases lay between the germline ends. The CDR3 is 15 residues long. The CDR3 protein is CASSLGGRANTEAFF. The CDR3 nucleotides read TGTGCCAGCAGTTTAGGGGGCAGGGCGAACACTGAAGCTTTCTTT.

The rearrangement joins TRBV12-3 or TRBV12-4 to TRBJ1-5; no definite D call. Trimming removed 0 bases from V and 7 bases from J, with 10 bases in between. The CDR3 is 14 residues long. The chain's CDR3 is CASSLAAGTQPQHF. The CDR3 DNA follows: TGTGCCAGCAGTTTAGCGGCCGGAACGCAGCCCCAGCATTTT.

The CDR3 DNA reads TGTGCCAGCAGAATCTCCCCGGGAGGGTACAATGAGCAGTTCTTC. Encoded protein: CASRISPGGYNEQFF. The chain couples TRBV6-2 or TRBV6-3 to TRBJ2-1, with 8 positions matching TRBD2. Germline CDR1 MNHEY, CDR2 SVGEGT. CDR3 length: 15 residues. Trimming cost V 6 bases and J 4 bases; bases outside gene matches: 8.

This clonotype was counted ten times or more. The chain uses TRBV20-1 and TRBJ2-3; D may be TRBD1 or TRBD2 (5 bases each). The CDR3 loop spans 15 amino acids. The V end lost 0 bases, the J end lost 3 bases, and 13 bases lay between the germline ends. Germline V lookup: CDR1 DFQATT, CDR2 SNEGSKA (reference sequence). The CDR3: CSARDVRDQTDTQYF. The DNA of the CDR3 is TGCAGTGCTAGAGATGTCCGGGACCAGACAGATACGCAGTATTTT.

V gene TRBV3-1 combines with J gene TRBJ2-3; D tentatively reads TRBD1 or TRBD2 (5 bases each). Deletions cut 1 base from V and 5 bases from J, with 10 bases between. The length of the CDR3 is 14 residues. Per germline, CDR1 LGHDT and CDR2 YNNKEL (reference sequence). The CDR3 protein is CASSQAGRGDTQYF. Written as DNA, the CDR3 is TGTGCCAGCAGCCAAGCGGGACGTGGAGATACGCAGTATTTT.

The J gene is TRBJ2-2, the V gene TRBV27; no definite D call. V lost 7 bases, J lost 5 bases, and 23 bases lay in between. This CDR3 is 17 amino acids long. Germline V gene data show CDR1 as MNHEY and CDR2 as SMNVEV (reference sequence). The CDR3 protein is CASIPVVAAPGTGELFF. The CDR3 bases are TGTGCCAGCATTCCCGTCGTGGCGGCCCCCGGAACCGGGGAGCTGTTTTTT.